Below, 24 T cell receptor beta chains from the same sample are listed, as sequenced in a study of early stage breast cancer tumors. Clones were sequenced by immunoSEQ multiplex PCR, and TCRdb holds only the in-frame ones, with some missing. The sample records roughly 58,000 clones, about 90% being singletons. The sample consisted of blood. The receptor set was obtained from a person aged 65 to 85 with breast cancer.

Here the CDR3 reads CASSGGAQETQYF. Here the CDR3 DNA reads TGTGCCAGCAGCGGGGGGGCGCAAGAGACCCAGTACTTC. The chain combines TRBV11-3 with TRBJ2-5, with D tentatively TRBD2 (7 bases). Trimming pared 5 bases from V and 2 bases from J, leaving 9 bases between. The CDR3 covers 13 residues. Germline CDR1 and CDR2: SGHNT and YENEEA. The complete variable domain, with remaining parts taken from reference TRBV11-3 and TRBJ2-5, reads EAGVVQSPRYKIIEKKQPVAFWCNPISGHNTLYWYLQNLGQGPELLIRYENEEAVDDSQLPKDRFSAERLKGVDSTLKIQPAELGDSAVYLCASSGGAQETQYFGPGTRLLVL.

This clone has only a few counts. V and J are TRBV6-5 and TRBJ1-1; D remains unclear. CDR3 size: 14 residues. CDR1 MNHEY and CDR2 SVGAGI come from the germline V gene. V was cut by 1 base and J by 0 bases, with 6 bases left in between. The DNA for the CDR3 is TGTGCCAGCAGTTACTTTTCAATGAACACTGAAGCTTTCTTT. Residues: CASSYFSMNTEAFF.

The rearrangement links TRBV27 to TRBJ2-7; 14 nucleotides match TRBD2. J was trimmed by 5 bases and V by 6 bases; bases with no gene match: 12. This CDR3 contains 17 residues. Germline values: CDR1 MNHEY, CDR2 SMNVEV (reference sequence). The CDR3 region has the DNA TGTGCCAGCAGAAGAACTTCGGGACTAGCGGGAGTCCACGAGCAGTACTTC. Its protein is CASRRTSGLAGVHEQYF.

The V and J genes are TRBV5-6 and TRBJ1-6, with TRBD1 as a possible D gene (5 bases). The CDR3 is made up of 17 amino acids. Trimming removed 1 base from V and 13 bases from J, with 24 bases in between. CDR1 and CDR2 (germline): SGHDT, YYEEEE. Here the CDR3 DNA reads TGTGCCAGCAGCTTGCCGCAGGGCCCTGACCCCTCTGGGCCCCTCCACTTT. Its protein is CASSLPQGPDPSGPLHF.

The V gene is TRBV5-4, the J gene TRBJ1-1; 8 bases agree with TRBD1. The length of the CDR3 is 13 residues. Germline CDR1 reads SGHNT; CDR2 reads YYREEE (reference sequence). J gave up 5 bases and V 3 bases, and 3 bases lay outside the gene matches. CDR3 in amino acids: CASSSGGRTEAFF. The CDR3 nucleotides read TGTGCCAGCAGCTCAGGGGGCCGGACTGAAGCTTTCTTT.

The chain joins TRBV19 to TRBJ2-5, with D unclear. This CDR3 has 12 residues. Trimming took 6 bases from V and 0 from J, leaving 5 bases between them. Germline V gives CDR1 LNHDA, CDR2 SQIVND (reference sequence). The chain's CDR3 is CASSAYQETQYF. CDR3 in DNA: TGTGCCAGTAGCGCGTACCAAGAGACCCAGTACTTC.

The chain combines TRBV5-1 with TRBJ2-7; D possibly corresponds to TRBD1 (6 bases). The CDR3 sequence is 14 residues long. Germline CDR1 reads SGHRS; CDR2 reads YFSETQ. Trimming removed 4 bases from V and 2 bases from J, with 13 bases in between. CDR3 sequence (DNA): TGCGCCAGCAGCGCCCCACAGGGACCCTACGAGCAGTACTTC. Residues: CASSAPQGPYEQYF.

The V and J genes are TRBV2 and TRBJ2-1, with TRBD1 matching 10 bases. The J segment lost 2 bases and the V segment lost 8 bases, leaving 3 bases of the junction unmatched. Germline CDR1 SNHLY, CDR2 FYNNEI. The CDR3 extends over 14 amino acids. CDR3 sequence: CASGTGAPYNEQFF. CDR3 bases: TGTGCCAGCGGGACAGGGGCCCCCTACAATGAGCAGTTCTTC.

For the CDR3, the DNA is TGCAGCGTTGAAGAATCGGGGGGCCGGGACTACACCTTC. Its translation: CSVEESGGRDYTF. J is TRBJ1-2 and V is TRBV29-1; a possible D gene is TRBD1 (6 bases). Germline V gene data show CDR1 as SQVTM and CDR2 as ANQGSEA. Trimming shortened V by 0 bases and J by 10 bases, and 15 bases separated the two germline ends. This CDR3 is 13 amino acids long.

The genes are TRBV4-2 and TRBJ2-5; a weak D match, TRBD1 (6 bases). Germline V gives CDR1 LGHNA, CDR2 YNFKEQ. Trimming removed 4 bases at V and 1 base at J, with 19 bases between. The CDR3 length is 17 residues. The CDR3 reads CASSLANGGGRQETQYF. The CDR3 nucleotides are TGTGCCAGCAGCCTGGCGAATGGTGGGGGCCGCCAAGAGACCCAGTACTTC.

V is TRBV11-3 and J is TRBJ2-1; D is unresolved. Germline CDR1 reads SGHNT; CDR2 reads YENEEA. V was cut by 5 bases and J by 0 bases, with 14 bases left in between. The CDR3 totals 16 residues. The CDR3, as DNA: TGTGCCAGCAGCGATTATGGTGGCCCCTCCTACAATGAGCAGTTCTTC. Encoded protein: CASSDYGGPSYNEQFF.

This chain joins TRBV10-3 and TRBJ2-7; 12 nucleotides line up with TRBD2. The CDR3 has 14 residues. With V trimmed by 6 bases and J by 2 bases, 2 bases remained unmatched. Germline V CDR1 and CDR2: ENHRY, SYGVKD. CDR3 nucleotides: TGTGCCATCAGACTAGCGGGGGGAACCTACGAGCAGTACTTC. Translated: CAIRLAGGTYEQYF.

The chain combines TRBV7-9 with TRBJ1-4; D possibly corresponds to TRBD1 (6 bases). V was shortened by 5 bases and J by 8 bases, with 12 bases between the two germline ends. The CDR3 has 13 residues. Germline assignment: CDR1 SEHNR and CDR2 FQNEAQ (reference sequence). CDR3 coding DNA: TGTGCCAGCAGCCTCGACCAGGGGGAAAAACTGTTTTTT. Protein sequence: CASSLDQGEKLFF.

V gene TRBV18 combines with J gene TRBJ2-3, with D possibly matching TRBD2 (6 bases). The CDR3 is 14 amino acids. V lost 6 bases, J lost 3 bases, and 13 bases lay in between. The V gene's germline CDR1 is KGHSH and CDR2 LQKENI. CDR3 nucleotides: TGTGCCAGCTCCCGGGGGATAGGGACAGATACGCAGTATTTT. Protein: CASSRGIGTDTQYF.

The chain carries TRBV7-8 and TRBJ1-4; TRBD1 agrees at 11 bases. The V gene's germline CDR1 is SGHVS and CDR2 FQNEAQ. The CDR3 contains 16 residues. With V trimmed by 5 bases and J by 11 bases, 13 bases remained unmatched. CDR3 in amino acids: CASSPNAGDRGRKLFF. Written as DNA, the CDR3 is TGTGCCAGCAGCCCAAACGCGGGGGACAGGGGGAGGAAACTGTTTTTT. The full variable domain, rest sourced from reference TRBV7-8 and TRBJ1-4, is GAGVSQSPRYKVAKRGQDVALRCDPISGHVSLFWYQQALGQGPEFLTYFQNEAQLDKSGLPSDRFFAERPEGSVSTLKIQRTQQEDSAVYLCASSPNAGDRGRKLFFGSGTQLSVL.

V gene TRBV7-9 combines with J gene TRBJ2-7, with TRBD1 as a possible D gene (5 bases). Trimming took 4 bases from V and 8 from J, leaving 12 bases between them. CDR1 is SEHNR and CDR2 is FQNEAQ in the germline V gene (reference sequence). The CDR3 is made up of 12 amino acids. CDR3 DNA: TGTGCCAGCAGCTGGGAAGGGGAAAAGCAGTACTTC. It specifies CASSWEGEKQYF.

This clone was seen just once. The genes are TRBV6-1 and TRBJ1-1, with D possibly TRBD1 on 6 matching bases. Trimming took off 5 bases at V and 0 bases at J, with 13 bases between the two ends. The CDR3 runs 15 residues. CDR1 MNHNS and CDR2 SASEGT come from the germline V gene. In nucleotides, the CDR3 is TGTGCCAGCAGTCGAGGGACAAACGTGAACACTGAAGCTTTCTTT. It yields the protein CASSRGTNVNTEAFF.

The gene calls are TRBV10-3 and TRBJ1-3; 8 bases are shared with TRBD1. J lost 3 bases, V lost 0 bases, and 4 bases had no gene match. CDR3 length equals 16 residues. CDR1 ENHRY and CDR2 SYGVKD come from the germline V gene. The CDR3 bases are TGTGCCATCAGTGAGTCTGCAGGGGGCTATGGAAACACCATATATTTT. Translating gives CAISESAGGYGNTIYF.

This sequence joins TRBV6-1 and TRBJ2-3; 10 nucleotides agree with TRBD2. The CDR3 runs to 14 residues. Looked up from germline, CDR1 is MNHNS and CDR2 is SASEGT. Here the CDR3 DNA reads TGTGCAGGCTCAGCGGGGGGGCCGGTAGATACGCAGTATTTT. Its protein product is CAGSAGGPVDTQYF.

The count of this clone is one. The CDR3 protein is CASSLTASGRATDTQYF. The CDR3 DNA is TGTGCCAGCAGCTTAACAGCTAGCGGGAGGGCAACAGATACGCAGTATTTT. The chain employs TRBV7-3 and TRBJ2-3; 12 nucleotides match TRBD2. The CDR3 loop spans 17 amino acids. The germline CDR1 and CDR2 sequences are SGHTA and FQGTGA. Trimming cost V 0 bases and J 3 bases; bases outside gene matches: 4.

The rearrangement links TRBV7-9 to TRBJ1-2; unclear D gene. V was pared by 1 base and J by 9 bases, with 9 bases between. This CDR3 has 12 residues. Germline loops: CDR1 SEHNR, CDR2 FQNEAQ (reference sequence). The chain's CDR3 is CASSLEWESYTF. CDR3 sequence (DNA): TGTGCCAGCAGCTTAGAGTGGGAGAGCTACACCTTC.

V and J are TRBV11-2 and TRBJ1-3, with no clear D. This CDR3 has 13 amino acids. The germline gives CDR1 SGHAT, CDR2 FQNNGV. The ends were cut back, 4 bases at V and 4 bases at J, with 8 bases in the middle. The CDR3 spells CASSWSSGNTIYF. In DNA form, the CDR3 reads TGTGCCAGCAGCTGGAGCTCCGGAAACACCATATATTTT.

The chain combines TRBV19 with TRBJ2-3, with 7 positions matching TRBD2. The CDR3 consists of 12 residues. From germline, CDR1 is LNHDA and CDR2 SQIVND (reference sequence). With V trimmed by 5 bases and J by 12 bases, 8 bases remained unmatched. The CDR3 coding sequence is TGTGCCAGTAGTGCCCGGACTAGTATCCAGTATTTT. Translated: CASSARTSIQYF.

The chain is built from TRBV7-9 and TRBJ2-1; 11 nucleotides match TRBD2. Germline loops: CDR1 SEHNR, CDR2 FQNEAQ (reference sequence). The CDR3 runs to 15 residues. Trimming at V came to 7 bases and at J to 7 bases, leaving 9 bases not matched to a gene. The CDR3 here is CASNRLAGTTNEQFF. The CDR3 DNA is TGTGCCAGCAACCGACTAGCGGGGACGACTAATGAGCAGTTCTTC.